The 14 T cell receptor beta chains given below trace back to one sample, sequenced in a study of cytomegalovirus exposure and HLA in healthy donors. The PCR contained 60 Vbeta and 13 Jbeta primers. Here immunoSEQ multiplex PCR was the method, and the copy in TCRdb shows in-frame clones only, minus some. The table includes roughly 150,000 clones, roughly 80% detected once. Sequencing was done on a sample of PBMCs. These receptors were collected from a man between 18 and 35 years old in good health and CMV-seronegative.

The V gene is TRBV4-3, the J gene TRBJ2-3, with 8 bases that match TRBD2. CDR1 LGHNA and CDR2 YSLEER come from the germline V gene. The V segment lost 1 base and the J segment 4 bases; nucleotides outside the gene matches: 7. This CDR3 comprises 16 residues. The CDR3 loop is CASSQAPAGVADTQYF. The CDR3 DNA follows: TGCGCCAGCAGCCAAGCTCCAGCGGGAGTCGCAGATACGCAGTATTTT.

The gene calls are TRBV6-5 and TRBJ2-7; D is possibly TRBD2 (7 bases). Trimming removed 0 bases from V and 4 bases from J, with 10 bases in between. Germline V gene sequence: CDR1 MNHEY, CDR2 SVGAGI. The CDR3 is made up of 14 amino acids. CDR3 coding DNA: TGTGCCAGCAGTTACTCGAGGGGGGGATACGAGCAGTACTTC. Translating it yields CASSYSRGGYEQYF.

The sample holds one count of this clone. The genes are TRBV5-1 and TRBJ2-7; 7 bases map to TRBD2. The CDR3 is made up of 14 amino acids. The germline V gene encodes CDR1 SGHRS and CDR2 YFSETQ. V was clipped by 2 bases and J by 4 bases; unmatched bases: 6. CDR3 residues: CASSFGREGYEQYF. The CDR3 DNA is TGCGCCAGCAGCTTCGGCAGGGAGGGTTACGAGCAGTACTTC. Full variable domain (missing parts from reference TRBV5-1 and TRBJ2-7): KAGVTQTPRYLIKTRGQQVTLSCSPISGHRSVSWYQQTPGQGLQFLFEYFSETQRNKGNFPGRFSGRQFSNSRSEMNVSTLELGDSALYLCASSFGREGYEQYFGPGTRLTVT.

V is TRBV14 and J is TRBJ1-1, with TRBD1 as a possible D gene (5 bases). Germline CDR1 and CDR2: SGHDN and FVKESK. Trimming shortened V by 3 bases and J by 6 bases, and 14 bases separated the two germline ends. The CDR3 sequence is 14 residues long. The CDR3 DNA sequence: TGTGCCAGCAGCCAGAACGGGGGTTGGGCTGAAGCTTTCTTT. Translated: CASSQNGGWAEAFF.

The J gene is TRBJ2-3, the V gene TRBV9; D might be TRBD2 (6 bases). Germline lookup yields CDR1 SGDLS and CDR2 YYNGEE. V was pared by 0 bases and J by 5 bases, with 13 bases between. This CDR3 is built from 15 residues. CDR3 nucleotides: TGTGCCAGCAGCGTAGGGACTACGTGGTTAGATACGCAGTATTTT. Its protein product is CASSVGTTWLDTQYF.

The CDR3 region is CASSFGQDSTEAFF. The CDR3 DNA sequence: TGTGCCAGCAGCTTCGGACAGGACAGCACTGAAGCTTTCTTT. This chain links TRBV7-9 with TRBJ1-1; TRBD1 aligns across 7 bases. From germline, CDR1 is SEHNR and CDR2 FQNEAQ (reference sequence). V dropped 3 bases and J dropped 4; count of bases not matched to a gene: 5. The CDR3 contains 14 residues.

The chain links TRBV28 to TRBJ1-4; 7 nucleotides align to TRBD1. The CDR3 totals 14 residues. V trimming: 7 bases; J trimming: 2 bases; junction bases outside the gene matches: 4. The germline gives CDR1 MDHEN, CDR2 SYDVKM. The CDR3 region is CASTLQGTNEKLFF. CDR3 nucleotide sequence: TGTGCCAGCACATTACAGGGGACTAATGAAAAACTGTTTTTT.

In this sample, this clone turned up once. The V call is TRBV29-1, the J call TRBJ2-1; no definite D call. V was pared by 1 base and J by 8 bases, with 12 bases between. Looked up from germline, CDR1 is SQVTM and CDR2 is ANQGSEA. The CDR3 length is 13 residues. The CDR3 nucleotides read TGCAGCGTTGAAGCCCCGAGGAGTTATGAGCAGTTCTTC. Translating it yields CSVEAPRSYEQFF.

The CDR3 reads CATGLAETGELFF. For the CDR3, the DNA is TGTGCCACCGGACTAGCCGAAACCGGGGAGCTGTTTTTT. This sequence joins TRBV2 and TRBJ2-2; 8 positions agree with TRBD2. Germline trimming cut 10 bases from V and 5 bases from J; bases unmatched to any gene: 6. The CDR3 runs 13 residues. Per germline, CDR1 SNHLY and CDR2 FYNNEI.

Worth noting for this clone: Its ends do not fully match the called genes, so a read error is possible. Other DNA variants within this sample encode the same CDR3. This chain connects TRBV29-1 to TRBJ2-7; 11 bases are a match to TRBD1. This CDR3 has 12 residues. Germline CDR1 SQVTM, CDR2 ANQGSEA. The CDR3 sequence is CSAGTGGDEQYF. CDR3 nucleotide sequence: TGTAGCGCAGGGACAGGGGGGGACGAGCAGTACTTC.

The table lists this clone with a count of one. The junction and the germline gene differ at one end; a read error may be behind it. CDR3 bases: TGTGCCAGCAGCGAAGGCCCCGCCAGGAGCGGGAGAGGGCCAGATACGCAGTATTTT. Protein product: CASSEGPARSGRGPDTQYF. The V and J genes are TRBV2 and TRBJ2-3; the match to TRBD2 covers 8 bases. Germline values: CDR1 SNHLY, CDR2 FYNNEI. The CDR3 spans 19 residues.

The chain is built from TRBV5-1 and TRBJ1-2; tentative D call: TRBD1 (6 bases). There are 15 residues in the CDR3. V was shortened by 1 base and J by 8 bases, with 18 bases between the two germline ends. Germline loops: CDR1 SGHRS, CDR2 YFSETQ. CDR3 coding DNA: TGCGCCAGCAGCTTGTCAGGGGTCGGCCCGCGGGGCTACACCTTC. As protein: CASSLSGVGPRGYTF.

V and J are TRBV19 and TRBJ2-1, with 8 bases fitting TRBD2. CDR3 length equals 15 residues. Germline trimming cut 8 bases from V and 5 bases from J; bases unmatched to any gene: 11. Germline CDR1 is LNHDA and CDR2 is SQIVND (reference sequence). The CDR3 DNA is TGTGCCAGTCACCTGGGGCTAGCGGGCCACAATGAGCAGTTCTTC. Its translation is CASHLGLAGHNEQFF.

This clone was seen only a few times. Other DNA variants within this sample encode the same CDR3. V and J are TRBV28 and TRBJ1-2; possible D gene TRBD1, 6 bases. Trimming stripped 5 bases from V and 4 bases from J, with 14 bases between. The CDR3 contains 14 residues. The germline V gene encodes CDR1 MDHEN and CDR2 SYDVKM. CDR3 bases: TGTGCCAGCAGTCTGGGGGGGCAGATCTATGGCTACACCTTC. It codes for CASSLGGQIYGYTF.